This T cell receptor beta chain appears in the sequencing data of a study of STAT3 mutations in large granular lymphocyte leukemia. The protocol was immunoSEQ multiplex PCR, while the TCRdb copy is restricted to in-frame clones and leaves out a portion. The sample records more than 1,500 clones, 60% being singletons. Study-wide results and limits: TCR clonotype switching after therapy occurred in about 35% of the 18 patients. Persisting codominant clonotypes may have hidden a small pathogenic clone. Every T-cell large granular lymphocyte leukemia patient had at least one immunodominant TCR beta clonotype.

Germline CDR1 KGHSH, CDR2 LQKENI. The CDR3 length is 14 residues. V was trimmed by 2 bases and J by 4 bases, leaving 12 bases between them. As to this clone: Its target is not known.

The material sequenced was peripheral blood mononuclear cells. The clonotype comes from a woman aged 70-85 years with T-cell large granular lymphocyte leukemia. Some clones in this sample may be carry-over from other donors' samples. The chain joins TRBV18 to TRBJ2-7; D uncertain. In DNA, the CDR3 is TGTGCCAGCTCACCAGGATCCTTCGGGTACGAGCAGTACTTC. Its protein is CASSPGSFGYEQYF.